This T cell receptor (beta chain) was documented in a study of cytomegalovirus exposure and HLA in healthy donors. The PCR had 60 Vbeta and 13 Jbeta primers. Data came from immunoSEQ multiplex PCR; TCRdb stores just in-frame clones and leaves some out. The sample holds around 130,000 clones; roughly 84% are singletons and the top ten take under 2%. The V and J ends lost 5 bases and 7 bases, in that order; junction bases with no gene match: 6. Looked up from germline, CDR1 is MNHEY and CDR2 is SMNVEV (reference sequence). The CDR3 contains 13 residues. This chain connects TRBV27 to TRBJ1-2, with TRBD1 matching over 8 bases. Sample: PBMCs. The TCR comes from a boy between 5 and 17 years old in good health and CMV-seronegative. The CDR3 spells CASSAGGIGGYTF. In nucleotides, the CDR3 is TGTGCCAGCAGTGCAGGGGGCATCGGTGGCTACACCTTC.